This TCR beta chain was recorded in a study of PD-1 blockade in classical Hodgkin lymphoma. Overall study findings and caveats: A reduction in baseline TCR diversity was reportedly seen in newly diagnosed patients relative to healthy donors. Whereas CD4+ TCR diversity had risen significantly by C4D1, CD8+ TCR diversity had not.

Sequencing was performed with immunoSEQ multiplex PCR; in TCRdb, only in-frame clones are kept and a portion is missing. There are around 42,000 clones in the sample; 60% to 85% occur only once, and about 3% lies in the top ten. The CDR3 has 16 residues. With 1 base removed from V and 4 bases from J, the gap between germline ends came to 16 bases. Germline V lookup: CDR1 SGHAT, CDR2 FQNNGV. There was relapse after autologous stem cell transplantation in every patient, and there was variation in brentuximab vedotin exposure. With respect to this clone: Its antigen is as yet unknown.

The chain has TRBV11-2 and TRBJ2-5; possible D gene TRBD2, 6 bases. Source: peripheral blood mononuclear cells (PBMCs), taken at baseline. This sequence originates from a human donor with classical Hodgkin lymphoma. CDR3 sequence reads: CASSLGWGVAGETQYF. The DNA for the CDR3 is TGTGCCAGCAGCTTAGGTTGGGGGGTCGCGGGAGAGACCCAGTACTTC.